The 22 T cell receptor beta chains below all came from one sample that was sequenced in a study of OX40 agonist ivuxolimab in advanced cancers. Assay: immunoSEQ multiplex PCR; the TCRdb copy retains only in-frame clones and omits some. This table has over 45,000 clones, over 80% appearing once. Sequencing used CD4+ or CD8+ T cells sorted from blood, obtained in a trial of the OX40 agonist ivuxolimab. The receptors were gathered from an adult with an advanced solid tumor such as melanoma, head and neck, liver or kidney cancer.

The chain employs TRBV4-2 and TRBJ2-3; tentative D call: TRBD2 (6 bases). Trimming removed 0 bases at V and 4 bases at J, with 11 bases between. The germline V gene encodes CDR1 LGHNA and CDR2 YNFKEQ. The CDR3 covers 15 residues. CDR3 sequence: CASSQDRRASDTQYF. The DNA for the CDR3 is TGTGCCAGCAGCCAAGATCGGAGGGCCTCAGATACGCAGTATTTT.

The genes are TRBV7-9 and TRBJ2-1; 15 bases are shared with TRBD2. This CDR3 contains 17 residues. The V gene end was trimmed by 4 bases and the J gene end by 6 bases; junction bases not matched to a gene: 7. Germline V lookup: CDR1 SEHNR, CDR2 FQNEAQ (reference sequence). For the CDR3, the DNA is TGTGCCAGCAGCTCGGGACTAGCGGGAGGACCTAGCAATGAGCAGTTCTTC. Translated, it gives CASSSGLAGGPSNEQFF.

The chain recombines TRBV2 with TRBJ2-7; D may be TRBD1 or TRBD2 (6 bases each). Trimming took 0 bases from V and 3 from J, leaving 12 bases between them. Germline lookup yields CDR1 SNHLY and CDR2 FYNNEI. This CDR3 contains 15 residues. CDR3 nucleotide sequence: TGTGCCAGCAGTGAAGCGCGGGGACACAGCTACGAGCAGTACTTC. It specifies CASSEARGHSYEQYF.

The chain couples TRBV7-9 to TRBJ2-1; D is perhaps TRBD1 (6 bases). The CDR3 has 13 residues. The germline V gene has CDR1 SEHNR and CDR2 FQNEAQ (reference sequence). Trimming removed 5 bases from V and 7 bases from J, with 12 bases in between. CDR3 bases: TGTGCCAGCAGCCCCCGGGACAAAAATGAGCAGTTCTTC. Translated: CASSPRDKNEQFF.

CDR3 DNA: TGTGCCAGCAGCCCTGAAGGGTCGGGGAATGAGCAGTTCTTC. This translates into CASSPEGSGNEQFF. This rearrangement joins TRBV7-3 to TRBJ2-1; possible D gene TRBD2, 5 bases. Germline CDR1 reads SGHTA; CDR2 reads FQGTGA. There are 14 residues in the CDR3. V lost 5 bases and J lost 7, with 15 bases in between. Full variable domain (missing parts from reference TRBV7-3 and TRBJ2-1): GAGVSQTPSNKVTEKGKYVELRCDPISGHTALYWYRQSLGQGPEFLIYFQGTGAADDSGLPNDRFFAVRPEGSVSTLKIQRTERGDSAVYLCASSPEGSGNEQFFGPGTRLTVL.

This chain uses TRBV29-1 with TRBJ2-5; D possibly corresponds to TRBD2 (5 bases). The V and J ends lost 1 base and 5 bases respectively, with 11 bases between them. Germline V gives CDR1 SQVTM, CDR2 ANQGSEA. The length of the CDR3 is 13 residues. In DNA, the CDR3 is TGCAGCGTTGAAGTCAATAGCGCGGAGACCCAGTACTTC. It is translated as CSVEVNSAETQYF.

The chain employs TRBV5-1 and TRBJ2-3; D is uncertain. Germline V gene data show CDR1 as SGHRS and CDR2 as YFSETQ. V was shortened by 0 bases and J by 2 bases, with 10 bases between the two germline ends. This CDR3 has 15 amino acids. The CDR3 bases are TGCGCCAGCAGCTTGGGTGGTTCTTCCACAGATACGCAGTATTTT. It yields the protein CASSLGGSSTDTQYF.

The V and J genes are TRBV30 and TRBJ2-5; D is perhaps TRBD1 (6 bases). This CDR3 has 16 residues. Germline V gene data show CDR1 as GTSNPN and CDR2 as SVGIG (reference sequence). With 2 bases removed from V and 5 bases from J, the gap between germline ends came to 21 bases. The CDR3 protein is CAWSPPRTHQGETQYF. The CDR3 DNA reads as TGTGCCTGGAGTCCCCCCAGGACTCATCAGGGGGAGACCCAGTACTTC.

CDR3 protein: CASSTGRVRGSTDTQYF. CDR3 coding DNA: TGTGCCAGCAGCACCGGGCGGGTGCGGGGGAGCACAGATACGCAGTATTTT. The genes are TRBV11-2 and TRBJ2-3; 7 nucleotides match TRBD2. V lost 5 bases and J lost 0; bases outside the gene matches: 11. This CDR3 has 17 residues. CDR1 is SGHAT, CDR2 FQNNGV, per germline. Drawing the rest from reference TRBV11-2 and TRBJ2-3, the complete variable domain is EAGVAQSPRYKIIEKRQSVAFWCNPISGHATLYWYQQILGQGPKLLIQFQNNGVVDDSQLPKDRFSAERLKGVDSTLKIQPAKLEDSAVYLCASSTGRVRGSTDTQYFGPGTRLTVL.

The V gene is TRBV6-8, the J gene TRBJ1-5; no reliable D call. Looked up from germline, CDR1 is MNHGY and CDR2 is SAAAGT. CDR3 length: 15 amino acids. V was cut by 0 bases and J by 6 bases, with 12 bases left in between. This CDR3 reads CASSYSGRRIQPQHF. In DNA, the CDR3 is TGTGCCAGCAGTTACTCAGGGAGGCGGATTCAGCCCCAGCATTTT.

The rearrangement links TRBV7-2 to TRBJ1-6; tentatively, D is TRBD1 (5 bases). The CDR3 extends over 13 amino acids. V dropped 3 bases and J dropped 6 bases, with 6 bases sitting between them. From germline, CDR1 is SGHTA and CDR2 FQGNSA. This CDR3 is CASSFRANSPLHF. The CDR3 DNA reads TGTGCCAGCAGCTTCAGGGCTAATTCACCCCTCCACTTT.

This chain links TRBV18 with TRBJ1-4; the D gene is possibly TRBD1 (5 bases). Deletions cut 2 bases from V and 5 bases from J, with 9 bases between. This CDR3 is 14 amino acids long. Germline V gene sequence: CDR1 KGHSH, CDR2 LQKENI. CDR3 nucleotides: TGTGCCAGCTCACCAGGGACGGGAAATGAAAAACTGTTTTTT. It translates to CASSPGTGNEKLFF.

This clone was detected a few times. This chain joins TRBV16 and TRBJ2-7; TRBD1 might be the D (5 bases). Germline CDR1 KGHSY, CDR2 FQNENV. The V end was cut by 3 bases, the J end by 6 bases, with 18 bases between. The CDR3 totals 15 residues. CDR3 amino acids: CASSQIEGAAVEQYF. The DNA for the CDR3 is TGTGCCAGCAGCCAGATCGAAGGGGCTGCCGTCGAGCAGTACTTC.

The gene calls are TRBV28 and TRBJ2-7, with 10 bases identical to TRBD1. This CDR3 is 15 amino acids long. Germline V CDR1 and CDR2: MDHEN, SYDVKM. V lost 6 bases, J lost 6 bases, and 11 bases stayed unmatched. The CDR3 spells CASRPTGGGLGEQYF. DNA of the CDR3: TGTGCCAGCAGACCGACAGGGGGCGGTTTGGGCGAGCAGTACTTC.

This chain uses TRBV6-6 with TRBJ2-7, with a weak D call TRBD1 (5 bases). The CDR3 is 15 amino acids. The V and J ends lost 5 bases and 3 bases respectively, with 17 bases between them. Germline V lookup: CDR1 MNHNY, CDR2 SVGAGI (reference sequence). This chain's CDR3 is CASSPLGREDYEQYF. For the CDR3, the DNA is TGTGCCAGCAGTCCCCTCGGCAGGGAAGACTACGAGCAGTACTTC.

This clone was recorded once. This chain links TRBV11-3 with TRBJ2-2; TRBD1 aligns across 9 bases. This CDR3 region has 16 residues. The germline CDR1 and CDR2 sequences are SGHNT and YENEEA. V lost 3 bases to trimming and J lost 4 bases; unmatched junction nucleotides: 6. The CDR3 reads CASSFSGTGLTGELFF. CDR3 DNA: TGTGCCAGCAGCTTTTCCGGGACAGGGCTCACCGGGGAGCTGTTTTTT.

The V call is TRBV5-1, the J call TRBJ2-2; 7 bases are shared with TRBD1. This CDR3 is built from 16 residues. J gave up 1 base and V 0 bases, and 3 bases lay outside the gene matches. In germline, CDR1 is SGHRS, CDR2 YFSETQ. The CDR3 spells CASSLEGGLNTGELFF. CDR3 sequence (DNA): TGCGCCAGCAGCTTGGAAGGGGGCTTGAACACCGGGGAGCTGTTTTTT.

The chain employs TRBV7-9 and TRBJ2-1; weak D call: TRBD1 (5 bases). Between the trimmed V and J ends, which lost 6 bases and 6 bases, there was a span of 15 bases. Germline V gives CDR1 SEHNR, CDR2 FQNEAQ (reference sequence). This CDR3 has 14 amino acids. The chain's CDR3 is CASRRERQSNEQFF. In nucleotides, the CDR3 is TGTGCCAGCAGGAGAGAGAGACAGAGCAATGAGCAGTTCTTC. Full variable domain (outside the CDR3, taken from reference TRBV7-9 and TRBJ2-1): DTGVSQNPRHKITKRGQNVTFRCDPISEHNRLYWYRQTLGQGPEFLTYFQNEAQLEKSRLLSDRFSAERPKGSFSTLEIQRTEQGDSAMYLCASRRERQSNEQFFGPGTRLTVL.

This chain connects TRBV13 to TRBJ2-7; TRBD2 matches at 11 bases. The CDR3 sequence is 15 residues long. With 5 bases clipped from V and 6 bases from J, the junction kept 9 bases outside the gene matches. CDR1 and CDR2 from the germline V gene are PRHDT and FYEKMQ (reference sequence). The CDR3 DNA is TGTGCCAGCAGCCTCACTAGCGGGAGTAACCCCGAGCAGTACTTC. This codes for CASSLTSGSNPEQYF.

CDR3 region: CASRGDRAVGFYGYTF. The CDR3 region has the DNA TGTGCCAGCAGGGGGGACAGGGCTGTGGGGTTCTATGGCTACACCTTC. The chain links TRBV6-6 to TRBJ1-2, with 9 nucleotides matching TRBD1. Germline loops: CDR1 MNHNY, CDR2 SVGAGI (reference sequence). This CDR3 has 16 residues. V dropped 6 bases and J dropped 4; count of bases not matched to a gene: 12.

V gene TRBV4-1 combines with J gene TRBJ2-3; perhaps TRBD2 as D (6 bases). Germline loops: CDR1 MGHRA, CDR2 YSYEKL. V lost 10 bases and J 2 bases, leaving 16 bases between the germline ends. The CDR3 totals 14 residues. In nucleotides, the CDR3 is TGCGCCACCTCCCCGGGGGTTGTCACAGATACGCAGTATTTT. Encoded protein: CATSPGVVTDTQYF.

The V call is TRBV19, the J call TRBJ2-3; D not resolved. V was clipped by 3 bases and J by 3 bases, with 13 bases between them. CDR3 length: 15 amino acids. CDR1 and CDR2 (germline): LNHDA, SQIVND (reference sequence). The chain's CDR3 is CASSIRRDTTDTQYF. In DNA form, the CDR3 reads TGTGCCAGTAGTATCCGAAGGGATACTACAGATACGCAGTATTTT.